The rows below give T cell receptor beta chains drawn from one sample of a study of blood T cells in healthy people across ages. TCRdb re-called the 5' RACE reads through MiXCR, storing one row per CDR3 protein. The sample lists about 1.7 million distinct CDR3 sequences, 28% seen once, with about 8% in the top ten. The sample consisted of blood. The source of these receptors is a woman in her twenties or thirties in good health. Both conserved end residues are part of each CDR3. A D gene is named only where the DNA matches it firmly. Not every row has a clone size; where given, it reads once, few, many or a size class.

cdr3_nt cdr3_aa clone_size v_call d_call j_call
TGTGCCAGCAGCTTAGATAGAGGCCAAGGGAATTCACCCCTCCACTTT CASSLDRGQGNSPLHF NA TRBV11-2 NA TRBJ1-6
TGCAGTGCGCCGAGAGCGGGAGCAAAAGATACGCAGTATTTT CSAPRAGAKDTQYF NA TRBV20-1 TRBD2 TRBJ2-3
TGCAGTGCCAAACCCGGGACACCGGGAGAGACCCAGTACTTC CSAKPGTPGETQYF many TRBV20-1 NA TRBJ2-5
TGCGCCAGCAGCTCTTTGACAGGGGAAGCTTTCTTT CASSSLTGEAFF NA TRBV5-1 TRBD1 TRBJ1-1
TGTGCCAGTAGCGATGGGACTAGCGGGGGCTACGAGCAGTACTTC CASSDGTSGGYEQYF few TRBV19 TRBD2 TRBJ2-7
TGCAGCGTTGCAGCGAGAAACTATGACTACACCTTC CSVAARNYDYTF NA TRBV29-1 NA TRBJ1-2
TGTGCCAGCAGTGAGTGGACAGCTAACACCGGGGAGCTGTTTTTT CASSEWTANTGELFF NA TRBV6-2/TRBV6-3 NA TRBJ2-2
TGTGCCAGCAGTGTCCGAAGCGGGGGTCTCTACGAGCAGTACTTC CASSVRSGGLYEQYF few TRBV6-1 TRBD2 TRBJ2-7
TGTGCCAGCTCACCCCTTCGACAGGATGGGTCCTACGAGCAGTACTTC CASSPLRQDGSYEQYF few TRBV18 NA TRBJ2-7
TGTGCCAGTAGTACCCAGGGGACGGGGGTCTACGAGCAGTACTTC CASSTQGTGVYEQYF NA TRBV19 NA TRBJ2-7
TGTGCCAGCAGCTACACCCCGGGACAGGTCCTTCTTGAGCAGTACTTC CASSYTPGQVLLEQYF NA TRBV12-3/TRBV12-4 TRBD1 TRBJ2-7
TGTGCCAGCAGAGGACAGGTAGACCTGAACACTGAAGCTTTCTTT CASRGQVDLNTEAFF few TRBV6-6 TRBD1 TRBJ1-1
TGTGCCAGCAGTGAAGCGCTTCGGGGACAGGGCATCAGTAATGAGCAGTTCTTC CASSEALRGQGISNEQFF many TRBV2 TRBD1 TRBJ2-1